The rows below give T cell receptor beta chains drawn from one sample of a study of blood T cell repertoires in COVID-19. The repertoire was sequenced with immunoSEQ multiplex PCR; TCRdb's copy has only in-frame clones and lacks some. The sample has fewer than 150,000 clones, 70% to 90% seen once. Sequenced: peripheral blood. The source of these receptors is a woman aged 70-85 years who had recovered from COVID-19. Both conserved end residues are part of each CDR3. The D gene is left open where the match is weak. The size field is filled for only some rows; it gives once, few, many or a size class.

TRBV19	TRBJ2-1	.	.	TGTGCCAGTAGGGAGCGGAGGGGCTCCTACAATGAGCAGTTCTTC	CASRERRGSYNEQFF
TRBV18	TRBJ1-1	.	TRBD1	TGTGCCAGCTCACCTTCTCTAGACAGGGCGGGCACTGAAGCTTTCTTT	CASSPSLDRAGTEAFF
TRBV7-8	TRBJ2-7	.	TRBD1	TGTGCCAGCAGTTGGGACAGGGGGTACGAGCAGTACTTC	CASSWDRGYEQYF
TRBV4-3	TRBJ1-2	.	.	TGCGCCAGCAGCCAACCAGGGCGCTATGGCTACACCTTC	CASSQPGRYGYTF
TRBV27	TRBJ2-7	.	TRBD2	TGTGCCAGCAGTTTTCAAGCGGGAGCCTACGAGCAGTACTTC	CASSFQAGAYEQYF
TRBV11-2	TRBJ1-6	.	.	TGTGCCAGCAGCCCTAGTAGGACACCCCTCCACTTT	CASSPSRTPLHF
TRBV18	TRBJ2-2	.	TRBD2	TGTGCCAGCTCACCGACTCGGACTAGCCGGAACACCGGGGAGCTGTTTTTT	CASSPTRTSRNTGELFF
TRBV27	TRBJ1-2	.	.	TGTGCCAGCAGTTTATCGGAGGAGATGTATGGCTACACCTTC	CASSLSEEMYGYTF
TRBV7-2	TRBJ2-3	.	TRBD2	TGTGCCAGCAGCTTAGTGGCGGGAGTTCTAGATACGCAGTATTTT	CASSLVAGVLDTQYF
TRBV12-3/TRBV12-4	TRBJ1-5	.	.	TGTGCCAGCAGCTATACAGTGACTCAGCCCCAGCATTTT	CASSYTVTQPQHF
TRBV7-9	TRBJ1-2	.	TRBD1	TGTGCCAGCAGCTTCGCCCAGGGGGGTCGCTACACCTTC	CASSFAQGGRYTF
TRBV19	TRBJ2-6	.	.	TGTGCCAGTAGTACCGACAGCTCTGGGGCCAACGTCCTGACTTTC	CASSTDSSGANVLTF
TRBV6-2/TRBV6-3	TRBJ2-7	.	.	TGTGCCAGCAGCCCCGCGGCCTACGGACTACCGCCCTACGAGCAGTACTTC	CASSPAAYGLPPYEQYF
TRBV11-1	TRBJ2-3	once	.	TGTGCCAGCAGCCTTGGAGGGCCTGGCACAGATACGCAGTATTTT	CASSLGGPGTDTQYF
TRBV19	TRBJ1-1	.	TRBD1	TGTGCCAGTAGTGCCCGACAGGGGGTTTTCACTGAAGCTTTCTTT	CASSARQGVFTEAFF
TRBV9	TRBJ1-3	.	.	TGTGCCAGCAGCCCGGGGGGGATCTCTGGAAACACCATATATTTT	CASSPGGISGNTIYF
TRBV19	TRBJ2-1	.	TRBD2	TGTGCAAGTAAAAGGGTAGCGGGGGGCAATGAGCAGTTCTTC	CASKRVAGGNEQFF
TRBV30	TRBJ1-2	.	.	TGTGCCTGGAGTGCTTCTAACTATGGCTACACCTTC	CAWSASNYGYTF
TRBV7-8	TRBJ2-7	few	.	TGTGCCAGCAGCTTGAGGGAGACTAACTACGAGCAGTACTTC	CASSLRETNYEQYF
TRBV5-1	TRBJ2-7	.	TRBD1	TGCGCCAGCAGCTGGGGACAGGGTAACGAGCAGTACTTC	CASSWGQGNEQYF
TRBV10-3	TRBJ2-1	.	TRBD1	TGTGCCATCAGTGAACATCGACAGGGGAACAATGAGCAGTTCTTC	CAISEHRQGNNEQFF
TRBV10-3	TRBJ2-5	once	.	TGTGCCATCAGTCCGGGGGTGGGCCAAGAGACCCAGTACTTC	CAISPGVGQETQYF
TRBV4-3	TRBJ2-2	once	TRBD2	TGCGCCAGCAGCCGGGCATCTAGCGGGGGGGCCGGCACCGGGGAGCTGTTTTTT	CASSRASSGGAGTGELFF
TRBV6-2/TRBV6-3	TRBJ2-5	.	.	TGTGCCAGCAGTGCAGTCGAGACCCAGTACTTC	CASSAVETQYF
TRBV7-2	TRBJ2-5	.	.	TGTGCCAGCAGCCCTAGACTACAAGAGACCCAGTACTTC	CASSPRLQETQYF
TRBV2	TRBJ1-1	.	TRBD1	TGTGCCAGCAGGGACTTTACAGGGGGCAGGAACACTGAAGCTTTCTTT	CASRDFTGGRNTEAFF
TRBV5-8	TRBJ2-7	.	TRBD1	TGTGCCAGCAGCCGGGGACAGGGGAAGTACGAGCAGTACTTC	CASSRGQGKYEQYF
TRBV18	TRBJ2-3	.	.	TGTGCCAGCTCACCCAGACAGGGCACAGATACGCAGTATTTT	CASSPRQGTDTQYF
TRBV6-2/TRBV6-3	TRBJ2-3	.	.	TGTGCCAGCAGCCCCCGACTAGGGAGGGATACGCAGTATTTT	CASSPRLGRDTQYF
TRBV6-5	TRBJ1-4	.	.	TGTGCCAGCAGCAGGACAGAAAGGGGGAAACTGTTTTTT	CASSRTERGKLFF
TRBV5-1	TRBJ2-1	.	TRBD2	TGCGCCAGCAGCCTCGGACTAGCGGGGGGAGTCTACAATGAGCAGTTCTTC	CASSLGLAGGVYNEQFF
TRBV9	TRBJ2-2	.	.	TGTGCCAGCGCTTTAACCGGGACACCGGGGAACACCGGGGAGCTGTTTTTT	CASALTGTPGNTGELFF